This section outlines one T cell receptor beta chain sequence together with its context. A far larger clone is just one base off, so this is likely a read error. The record originates from a study of low-dose radiotherapy and immunotherapy resistance in tumors. Study overall: Starting cycle 1 day 1, oral aspirin 300 mg was given daily for four cycles.

Time point in this sample: after trial treatment. Stated treatment: LDRT plus nivolumab, ipilimumab, low-dose cyclophosphamide and aspirin (RACIN trial). Donors were treated with nivolumab, ipilimumab, aspirin, and low-dose cyclophosphamide and radiotherapy. CDR3 length: 12 amino acids. Germline V gene lookup returns CDR1 MNHEY and CDR2 SMNVEV (reference sequence). With TRAV- and TRBV-specific primers, first-strand cDNA was made, covering the alpha and beta chains. TCRs were put through around 20 PCR cycles of amplification with Phusion. A constant-region primer and the V-primer adapter served as the primer pair. Isolated mRNA underwent amplification by in vitro transcription. From the reads, TCRdb called clonotypes with MiXCR, one entry per CDR3 protein. The sample holds tens of thousands of distinct CDR3 sequences, under 25% seen once.

The chain recombines TRBV27 with TRBJ2-1, with D unclear. Source: PBMCs, taken after low-dose radiotherapy plus immunotherapy. The origin of this receptor is a female donor with ovarian cancer. As DNA, the CDR3 is TGTGTCACCAGTGGCCACCGCAATGAGCAGTTCTTC. Translating gives CVTSGHRNEQFF.